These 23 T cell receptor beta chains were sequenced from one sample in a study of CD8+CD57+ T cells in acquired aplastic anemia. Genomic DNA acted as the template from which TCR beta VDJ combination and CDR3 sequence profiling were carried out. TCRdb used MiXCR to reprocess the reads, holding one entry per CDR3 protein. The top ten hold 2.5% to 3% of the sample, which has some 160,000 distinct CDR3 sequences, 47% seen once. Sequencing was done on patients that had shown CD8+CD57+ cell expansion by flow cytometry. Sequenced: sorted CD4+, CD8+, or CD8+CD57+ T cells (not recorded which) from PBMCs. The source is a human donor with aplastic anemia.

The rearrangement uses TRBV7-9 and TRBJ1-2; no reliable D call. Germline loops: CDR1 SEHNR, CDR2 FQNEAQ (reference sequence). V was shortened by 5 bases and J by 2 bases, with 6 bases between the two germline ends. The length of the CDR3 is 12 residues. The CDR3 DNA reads TGTGCCAGCAGCCCACTAAACTATGGCTACACCTTC. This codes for CASSPLNYGYTF.

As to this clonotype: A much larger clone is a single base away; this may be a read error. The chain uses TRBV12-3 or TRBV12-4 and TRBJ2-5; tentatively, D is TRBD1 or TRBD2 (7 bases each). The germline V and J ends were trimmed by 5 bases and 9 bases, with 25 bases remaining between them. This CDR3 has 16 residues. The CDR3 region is CASSPQGDYFEGAQYF. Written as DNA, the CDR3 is TGTGCCAGCAGTCCTCAGGGGGACTACTTTGAGGGGGCCCAGTACTTC.

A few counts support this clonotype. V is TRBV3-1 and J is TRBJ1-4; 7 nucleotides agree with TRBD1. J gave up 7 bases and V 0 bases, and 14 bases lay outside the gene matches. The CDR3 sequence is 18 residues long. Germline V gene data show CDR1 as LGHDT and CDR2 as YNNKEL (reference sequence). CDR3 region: CASSQEIGGDGRGEKLFF. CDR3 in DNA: TGTGCCAGCAGCCAAGAAATAGGGGGCGACGGAAGGGGTGAAAAACTGTTTTTT.

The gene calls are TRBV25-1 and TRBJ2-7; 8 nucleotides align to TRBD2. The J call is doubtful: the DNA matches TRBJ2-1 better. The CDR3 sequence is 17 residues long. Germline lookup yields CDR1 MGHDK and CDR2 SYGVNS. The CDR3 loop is CASSLELAEGFSYEQFF. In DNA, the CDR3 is TGTGCCAGCAGCTTGGAACTAGCGGAGGGATTCTCCTACGAGCAGTTCTTC.

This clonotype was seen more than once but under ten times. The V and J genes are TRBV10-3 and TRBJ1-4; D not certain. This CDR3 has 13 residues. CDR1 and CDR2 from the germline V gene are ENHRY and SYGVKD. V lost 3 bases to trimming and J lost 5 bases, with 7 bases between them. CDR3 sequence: CAISERANEKLFF. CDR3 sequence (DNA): TGTGCCATCAGTGAAAGGGCAAATGAAAAACTGTTTTTT.

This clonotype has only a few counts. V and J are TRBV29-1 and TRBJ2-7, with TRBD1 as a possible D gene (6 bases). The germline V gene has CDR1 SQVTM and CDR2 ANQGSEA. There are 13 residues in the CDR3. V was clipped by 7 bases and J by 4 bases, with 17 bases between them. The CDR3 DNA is TGCAGCGCCGAGACAGGACAGAGATACGAGCAGTACTTC. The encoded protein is CSAETGQRYEQYF.

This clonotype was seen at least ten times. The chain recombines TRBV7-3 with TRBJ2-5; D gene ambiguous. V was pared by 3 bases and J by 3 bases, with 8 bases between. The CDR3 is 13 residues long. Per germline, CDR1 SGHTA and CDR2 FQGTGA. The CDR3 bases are TGTGCCAGCAGCTTGCACGGAGAAGAGACCCAGTACTTC. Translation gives CASSLHGEETQYF.

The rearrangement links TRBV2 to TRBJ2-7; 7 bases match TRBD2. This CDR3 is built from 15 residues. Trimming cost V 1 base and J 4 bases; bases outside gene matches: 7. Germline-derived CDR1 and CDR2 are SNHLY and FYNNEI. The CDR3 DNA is TGTGCCAGCAGTGAAGTCAGCGGGGCAATGTACGAGCAGTACTTC. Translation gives CASSEVSGAMYEQYF.

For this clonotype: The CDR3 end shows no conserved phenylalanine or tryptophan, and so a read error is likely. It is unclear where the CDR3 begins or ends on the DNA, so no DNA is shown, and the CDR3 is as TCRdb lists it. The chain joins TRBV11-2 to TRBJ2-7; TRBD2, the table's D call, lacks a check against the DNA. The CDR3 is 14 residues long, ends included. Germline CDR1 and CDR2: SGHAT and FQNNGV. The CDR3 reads CASKERLAGVELYL.

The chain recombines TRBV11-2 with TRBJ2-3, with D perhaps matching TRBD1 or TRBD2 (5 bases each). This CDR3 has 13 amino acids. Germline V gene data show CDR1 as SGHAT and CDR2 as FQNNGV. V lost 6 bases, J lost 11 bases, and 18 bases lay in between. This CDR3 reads CASSPGGNTLQYF. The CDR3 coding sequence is TGTGCCAGCAGTCCTGGGGGTAATACTTTGCAGTATTTT.

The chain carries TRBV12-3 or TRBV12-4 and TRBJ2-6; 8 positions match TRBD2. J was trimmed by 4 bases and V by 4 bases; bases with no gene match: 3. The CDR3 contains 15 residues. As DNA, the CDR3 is TGTGCCAGCAGTTCGGGGGGGAGCGGGGCCAACGTCCTGACTTTC. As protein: CASSSGGSGANVLTF.

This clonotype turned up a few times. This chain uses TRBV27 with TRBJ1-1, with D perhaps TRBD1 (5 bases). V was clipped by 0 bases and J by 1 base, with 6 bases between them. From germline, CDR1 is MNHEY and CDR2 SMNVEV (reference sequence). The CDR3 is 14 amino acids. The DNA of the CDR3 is TGTGCCAGCAGTTTATCTGGGGGGAACACTGAAGCTTTCTTT. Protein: CASSLSGGNTEAFF.

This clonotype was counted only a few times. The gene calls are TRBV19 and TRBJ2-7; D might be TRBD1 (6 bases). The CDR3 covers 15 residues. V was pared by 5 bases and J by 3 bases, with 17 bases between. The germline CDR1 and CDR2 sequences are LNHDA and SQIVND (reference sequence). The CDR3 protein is CASSPFWDTDYEQYF. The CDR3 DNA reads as TGTGCCAGTAGTCCGTTTTGGGACACAGACTACGAGCAGTACTTC.

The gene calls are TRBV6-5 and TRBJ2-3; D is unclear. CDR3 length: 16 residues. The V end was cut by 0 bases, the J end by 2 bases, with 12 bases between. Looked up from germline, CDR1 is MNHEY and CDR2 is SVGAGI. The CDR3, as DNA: TGTGCCAGCAGTTACTCGATTGGCAGCACCACAGATACGCAGTATTTT. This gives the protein CASSYSIGSTTDTQYF.

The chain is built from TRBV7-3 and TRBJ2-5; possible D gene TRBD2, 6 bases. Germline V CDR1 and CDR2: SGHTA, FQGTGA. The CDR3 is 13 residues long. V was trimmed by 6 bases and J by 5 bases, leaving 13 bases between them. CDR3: CASSNGAGETQYF. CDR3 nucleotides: TGTGCCAGCAGTAACGGGGCGGGGGAGACCCAGTACTTC.

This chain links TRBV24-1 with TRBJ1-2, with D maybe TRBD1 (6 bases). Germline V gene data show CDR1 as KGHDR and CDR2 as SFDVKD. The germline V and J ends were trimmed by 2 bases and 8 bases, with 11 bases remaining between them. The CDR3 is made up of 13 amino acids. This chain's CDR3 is CATSDYRDDGYTF. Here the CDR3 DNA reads TGTGCCACCAGTGATTACAGGGATGACGGCTACACCTTC.

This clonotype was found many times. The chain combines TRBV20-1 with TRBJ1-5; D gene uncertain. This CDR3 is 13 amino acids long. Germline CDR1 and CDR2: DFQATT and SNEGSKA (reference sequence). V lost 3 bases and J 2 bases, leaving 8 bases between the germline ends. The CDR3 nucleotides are TGCAGTGCTAGGCAGAGCGGCAATCAGCCCCAGCATTTT. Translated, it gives CSARQSGNQPQHF.

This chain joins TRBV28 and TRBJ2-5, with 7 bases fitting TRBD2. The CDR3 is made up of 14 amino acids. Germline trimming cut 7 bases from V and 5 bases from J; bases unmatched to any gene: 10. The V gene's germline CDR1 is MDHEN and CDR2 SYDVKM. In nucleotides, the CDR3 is TGTGCCAGCAATCTGGGGGAAGCGGGGGAGACCCAGTACTTC. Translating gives CASNLGEAGETQYF.

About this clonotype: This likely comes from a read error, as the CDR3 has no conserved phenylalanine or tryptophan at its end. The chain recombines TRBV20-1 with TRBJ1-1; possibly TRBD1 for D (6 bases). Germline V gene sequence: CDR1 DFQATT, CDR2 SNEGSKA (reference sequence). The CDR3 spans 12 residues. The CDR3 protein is CSARPGVTEAFL. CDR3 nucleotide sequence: TGCAGCGCTAGACCAGGGGTCACTGAAGCTTTCCTT.

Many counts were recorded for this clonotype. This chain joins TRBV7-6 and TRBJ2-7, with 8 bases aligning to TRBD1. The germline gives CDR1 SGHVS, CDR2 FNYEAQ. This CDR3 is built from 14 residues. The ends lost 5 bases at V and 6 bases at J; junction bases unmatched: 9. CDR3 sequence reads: CASSQSTGEVEQYF. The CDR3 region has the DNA TGTGCCAGCAGCCAATCGACAGGGGAGGTCGAGCAGTACTTC.

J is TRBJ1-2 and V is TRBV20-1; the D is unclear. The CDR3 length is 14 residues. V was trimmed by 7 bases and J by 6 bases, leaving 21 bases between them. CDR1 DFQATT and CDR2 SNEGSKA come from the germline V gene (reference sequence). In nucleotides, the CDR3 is TGCAGTGGCCACCTACGGGATACGAGGGATGGCTACACCTTC. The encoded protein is CSGHLRDTRDGYTF.

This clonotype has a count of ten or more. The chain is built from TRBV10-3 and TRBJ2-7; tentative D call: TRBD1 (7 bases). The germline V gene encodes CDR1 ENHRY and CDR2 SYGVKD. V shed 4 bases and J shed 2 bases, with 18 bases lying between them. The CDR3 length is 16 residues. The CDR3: CAISAQGGAGTYEQYF. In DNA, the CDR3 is TGTGCCATCAGTGCTCAGGGGGGCGCGGGTACCTACGAGCAGTACTTC.

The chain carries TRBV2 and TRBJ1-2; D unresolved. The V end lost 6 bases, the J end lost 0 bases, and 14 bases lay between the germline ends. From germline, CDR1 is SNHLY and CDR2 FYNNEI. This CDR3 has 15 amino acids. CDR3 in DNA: TGTGCCAGCAGCCATCAGTACTCAGCTAACTATGGCTACACCTTC. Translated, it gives CASSHQYSANYGYTF.